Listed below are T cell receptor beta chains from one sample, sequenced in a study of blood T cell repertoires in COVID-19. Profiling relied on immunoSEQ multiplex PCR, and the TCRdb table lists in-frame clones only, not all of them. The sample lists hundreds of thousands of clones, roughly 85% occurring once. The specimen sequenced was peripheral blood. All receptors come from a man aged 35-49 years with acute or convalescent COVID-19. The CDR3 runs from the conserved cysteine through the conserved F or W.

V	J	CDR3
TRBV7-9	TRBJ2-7	CASSSPRQGRGGGSYEQYF
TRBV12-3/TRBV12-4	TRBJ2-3	CASSPADTQYF
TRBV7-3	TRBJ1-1	CASTPSGGIREAFF
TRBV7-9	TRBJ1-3	CASSYRVSGNTIYF
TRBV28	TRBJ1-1	CASRKPGQVTEAFF
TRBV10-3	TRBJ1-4	CAIRGEVVGGFNEKLFF
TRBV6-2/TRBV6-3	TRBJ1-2	CASSSSILDRNYGYTF
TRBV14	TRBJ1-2	CASSQARNYGYTF
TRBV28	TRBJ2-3	CASSFPSGGLSTDTQYF
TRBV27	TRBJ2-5	CASSFFGGETQYF
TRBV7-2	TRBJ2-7	CASSLRGFGDEQYF
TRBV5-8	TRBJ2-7	CASSSFQTGEQYF